Many counts were recorded for the clone carrying this TCR beta chain. Its antigen is still unknown. Axillary draining lymph nodes of breast cancer patients supplied the node samples. This entry belongs to a study of breast tumors, draining lymph nodes, adjacent tissues. Study-level findings and limits: Tumor TCR diversity was below lymph nodes but above nontumor tissue. Luminal-like breast cancer showed significantly greater tumor-nontumor repertoire similarity than basal-like breast cancer did. Tumor T cell lymph node origin was a supported hypothesis, not proven.

TCRdb re-derived calls from the multiplex PCR reads in MiXCR, one entry per CDR3 protein. The data contain a few hundred thousand distinct CDR3 sequences, 34% of them singletons. The receptor was isolated from a female donor with breast cancer. Some clones in this sample may be carry-over from other donors' samples. Specimen: axillary lymph node tissue.

The CDR3 is CASSFYRLQYEQYF. The CDR3 coding sequence is TGTGCCAGCAGTTTTTACAGGTTACAGTACGAGCAGTACTTC. The genes are TRBV6-6 and TRBJ2-7; perhaps TRBD1 as D (5 bases). CDR3 length: 14 amino acids. Trimming removed 4 bases from V and 4 bases from J, with 14 bases in between. In germline, CDR1 is MNHNY, CDR2 SVGAGI (reference sequence).